The 4 T cell receptor beta chains below all came from one sample that was sequenced in a study of cytomegalovirus exposure and HLA in healthy donors. The PCR made use of 60 Vbeta and 13 Jbeta primers. This table comes from immunoSEQ multiplex PCR, and its TCRdb copy is limited to in-frame clones, with some not included. The sample includes 150,000 to 200,000 clones, roughly 84% of them seen just once. The source material was PBMCs. Receptors originate from a man between 18 and 29 years old in good health and CMV-seropositive.

This chain joins TRBV27 and TRBJ2-7; TRBD2 is a possible D gene (5 bases). The germline CDR1 and CDR2 sequences are MNHEY and SMNVEV (reference sequence). This CDR3 has 13 residues. Trimming shortened V by 8 bases and J by 3 bases, and 14 bases separated the two germline ends. The CDR3 nucleotides are TGTGCCAGCGGGCCTTACGAGGGCTACGAGCAGTACTTC. It encodes CASGPYEGYEQYF.

The chain joins TRBV19 to TRBJ1-2; possible D gene TRBD1, 5 bases. Trimming took off 1 base at V and 4 bases at J, with 13 bases between the two ends. The CDR3 contains 15 residues. The germline V gene has CDR1 LNHDA and CDR2 SQIVND (reference sequence). The CDR3 DNA reads as TGTGCCAGTAGTATAGCGGGCAGGGATACCTATGGCTACACCTTC. This codes for CASSIAGRDTYGYTF. The complete variable domain, with remaining parts taken from reference TRBV19 and TRBJ1-2, reads DGGITQSPKYLFRKEGQNVTLSCEQNLNHDAMYWYRQDPGQGLRLIYYSQIVNDFQKGDIAEGYSVSREKKESFPLTVTSAQKNPTAFYLCASSIAGRDTYGYTFGSGTRLTVV.

Comments on this clone: A read error may account for a junction end that differs from germline. The chain has TRBV18 and TRBJ1-5; tentative D call: TRBD1 (5 bases). The CDR3 consists of 16 residues. Germline V gene lookup returns CDR1 KGHSH and CDR2 LQKENI. Written as DNA, the CDR3 is TGTGCCAGCTCCCCACGGGGGGAGGGGAGCAATCAGCCCCAGCATTTT. Amino acids: CASSPRGEGSNQPQHF.

This chain links TRBV7-2 with TRBJ2-5; a possible D gene is TRBD1 (5 bases). CDR1 is SGHTA and CDR2 is FQGNSA in the germline V gene. This CDR3 has 14 residues. Trimming took 1 base from V and 1 from J, leaving 7 bases between them. The CDR3 here is CASSLGGPQETQYF. The CDR3 DNA follows: TGTGCCAGCAGCTTAGGGGGCCCCCAAGAGACCCAGTACTTC.